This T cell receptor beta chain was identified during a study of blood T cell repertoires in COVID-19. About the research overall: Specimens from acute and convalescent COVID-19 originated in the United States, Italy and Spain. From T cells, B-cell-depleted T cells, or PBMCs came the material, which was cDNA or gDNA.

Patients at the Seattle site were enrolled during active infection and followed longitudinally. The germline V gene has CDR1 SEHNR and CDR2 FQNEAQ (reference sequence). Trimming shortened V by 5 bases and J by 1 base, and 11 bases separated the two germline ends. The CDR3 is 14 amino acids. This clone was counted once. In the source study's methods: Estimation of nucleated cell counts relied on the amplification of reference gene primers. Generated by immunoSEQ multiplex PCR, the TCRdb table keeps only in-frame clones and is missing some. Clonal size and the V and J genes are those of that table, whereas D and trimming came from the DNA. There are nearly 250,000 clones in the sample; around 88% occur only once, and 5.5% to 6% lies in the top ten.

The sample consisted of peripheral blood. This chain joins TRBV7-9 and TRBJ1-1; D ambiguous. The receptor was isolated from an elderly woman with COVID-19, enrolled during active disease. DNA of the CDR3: TGTGCCAGCAGCCCCCCGGGGTCGAACACTGAAGCTTTCTTT. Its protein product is CASSPPGSNTEAFF.